This is a list of T cell receptor beta chains from one sample in a study of vaccination effects on CD4 cells after COVID-19. Sequenced by immunoSEQ multiplex PCR; TCRdb stores in-frame clones only, minus some. Of almost 40,000 clones listed, about four fifths were seen once; the top ten hold 2.9%. These receptors have no identified antigens. The sequencing used CD4+ T cells from PBMCs cultured without peptide, collected before COVID-19 vaccination. The receptors here all came from a human donor who received a COVID-19 vaccine. CDR3s include the opening cysteine and the closing phenylalanine or tryptophan. The D gene is left open where the match is weak. Clone size appears in some rows only: once, few, many, or a class for an expanded clone.

j_gene: TRBJ2-5; d_gene: .; v_gene: TRBV5-1; abundance: few; CDR3aa: CASSFTAQETQYF; CDR3nt: TGCGCCAGCAGCTTCACCGCCCAGGAGACCCAGTACTTC
j_gene: TRBJ2-3; d_gene: TRBD1; v_gene: TRBV30; abundance: .; CDR3aa: CAFDRARDTDTQYF; CDR3nt: TGTGCCTTTGACAGGGCCAGAGACACAGATACGCAGTATTTT
j_gene: TRBJ1-5; d_gene: .; v_gene: TRBV30; abundance: .; CDR3aa: CAWSVKLVGQPQHF; CDR3nt: TGTGCCTGGAGTGTAAAATTGGTCGGCCAGCCCCAGCATTTT
j_gene: TRBJ2-1; d_gene: .; v_gene: TRBV5-1; abundance: .; CDR3aa: CASSHWGLSSYNEQFF; CDR3nt: TGCGCCAGCAGCCATTGGGGACTCAGCTCCTACAATGAGCAGTTCTTC
j_gene: TRBJ1-1; d_gene: .; v_gene: TRBV18; abundance: .; CDR3aa: CASSPAASTEAFF; CDR3nt: TGTGCCAGCTCGCCGGCCGCGAGCACTGAAGCTTTCTTT
j_gene: TRBJ1-1; d_gene: .; v_gene: TRBV28; abundance: .; CDR3aa: CASREGLHTEAFF; CDR3nt: TGTGCCAGCAGGGAAGGCTTACACACTGAAGCTTTCTTT
j_gene: TRBJ2-4; d_gene: TRBD1; v_gene: TRBV7-9; abundance: .; CDR3aa: CASSARDRGSVAKNIQYF; CDR3nt: TGTGCCAGCAGCGCCCGGGACAGGGGTTCCGTAGCCAAAAACATTCAGTACTTC
j_gene: TRBJ1-3; d_gene: .; v_gene: TRBV3-1/TRBV3-2; abundance: .; CDR3aa: CASSQAPVGNTIYF; CDR3nt: TGTGCCAGCAGCCAAGCGCCAGTCGGAAACACCATATATTTT
j_gene: TRBJ1-2; d_gene: .; v_gene: TRBV7-2; abundance: .; CDR3aa: CASSLRTDYGYTF; CDR3nt: TGTGCCAGCAGCCTAAGGACGGACTATGGCTACACCTTC
j_gene: TRBJ2-3; d_gene: TRBD2; v_gene: TRBV7-6; abundance: .; CDR3aa: CASSLAGGLGTDTQYF; CDR3nt: TGTGCCAGCAGCTTAGCGGGGGGGTTGGGCACAGATACGCAGTATTTT
j_gene: TRBJ1-5; d_gene: .; v_gene: TRBV6-1; abundance: .; CDR3aa: CASSEFWDQPQHF; CDR3nt: TGTGCCAGCAGTGAGTTCTGGGATCAGCCCCAGCATTTT
j_gene: TRBJ1-5; d_gene: .; v_gene: TRBV6-5; abundance: .; CDR3aa: CASSPDRINQPQHF; CDR3nt: TGTGCCAGCAGTCCGGACAGAATTAATCAGCCCCAGCATTTT
j_gene: TRBJ1-1; d_gene: .; v_gene: TRBV7-2; abundance: .; CDR3aa: CASSPGGVRRSTEAFF; CDR3nt: TGTGCCAGCAGCCCCGGAGGGGTCCGGAGGAGCACTGAAGCTTTCTTT
j_gene: TRBJ1-1; d_gene: TRBD1; v_gene: TRBV24-1; abundance: .; CDR3aa: CATRQGASGTEAFF; CDR3nt: TGTGCCACCAGACAGGGGGCAAGCGGGACTGAAGCTTTCTTT
j_gene: TRBJ2-4; d_gene: .; v_gene: TRBV11-1; abundance: .; CDR3aa: CASSADLLGKNIQYF; CDR3nt: TGTGCCAGCAGCGCGGACTTACTGGGCAAAAACATTCAGTACTTC
j_gene: TRBJ1-5; d_gene: .; v_gene: TRBV28; abundance: .; CDR3aa: CASSSPQGGNQPQHF; CDR3nt: TGTGCCAGCAGTTCCCCTCAAGGCGGCAATCAGCCCCAGCATTTT
j_gene: TRBJ1-1; d_gene: .; v_gene: TRBV18; abundance: .; CDR3aa: CASSMGVGAAKAFF; CDR3nt: TGTGCCAGCTCGATGGGCGTCGGGGCCGCGAAAGCTTTCTTT
j_gene: TRBJ2-1; d_gene: .; v_gene: TRBV7-3; abundance: .; CDR3aa: CASSLTPGAYNEQFF; CDR3nt: TGTGCCAGCAGCTTAACGCCAGGGGCCTACAATGAGCAGTTCTTC
j_gene: TRBJ2-3; d_gene: TRBD2; v_gene: TRBV2; abundance: .; CDR3aa: CASSKGTSGTDTQYF; CDR3nt: TGTGCCAGCAGCAAAGGGACTAGCGGCACAGATACGCAGTATTTT
j_gene: TRBJ2-6; d_gene: .; v_gene: TRBV7-6; abundance: .; CDR3aa: CASSRLRAGSSGANVLTF; CDR3nt: TGTGCCAGCAGCCGCCTCAGGGCAGGATCCTCTGGGGCCAACGTCCTGACTTTC
j_gene: TRBJ1-1; d_gene: .; v_gene: TRBV6-4; abundance: .; CDR3aa: CASSVSTANTEAFF; CDR3nt: TGTGCCAGCAGTGTATCCACAGCGAACACTGAAGCTTTCTTT
j_gene: TRBJ2-1; d_gene: .; v_gene: TRBV15; abundance: .; CDR3aa: CATSRPRRGSSYNEQFF; CDR3nt: TGTGCCACCAGCAGACCTCGACGGGGAAGCTCCTACAATGAGCAGTTCTTC
j_gene: TRBJ2-6; d_gene: TRBD1; v_gene: TRBV18; abundance: .; CDR3aa: CASSPGTGRSGANVLTF; CDR3nt: TGTGCCAGCTCACCAGGGACAGGGCGGTCTGGGGCCAACGTCCTGACTTTC
j_gene: TRBJ1-4; d_gene: .; v_gene: TRBV6-6; abundance: .; CDR3aa: CASSYGGREKLFF; CDR3nt: TGTGCCAGCAGTTATGGGGGTCGAGAAAAACTGTTTTTT
j_gene: TRBJ1-5; d_gene: TRBD1; v_gene: TRBV20-1; abundance: .; CDR3aa: CSASSQGAISNQPQHF; CDR3nt: TGCAGTGCTAGTTCCCAGGGGGCCATTAGCAATCAGCCCCAGCATTTT
j_gene: TRBJ2-1; d_gene: .; v_gene: TRBV6-5; abundance: once; CDR3aa: CASIFRRGGEQFF; CDR3nt: TGTGCCAGCATCTTCCGACGGGGCGGTGAGCAGTTCTTC
j_gene: TRBJ1-6; d_gene: .; v_gene: TRBV6-5; abundance: .; CDR3aa: CASSYSNSPLHF; CDR3nt: TGTGCCAGCAGTTACTCTAATTCACCCCTCCACTTT
j_gene: TRBJ2-3; d_gene: .; v_gene: TRBV4-1; abundance: .; CDR3aa: CASSQVLVFRWYADTQYF; CDR3nt: TGCGCCAGCAGCCAGGTGCTAGTGTTTAGGTGGTATGCAGATACGCAGTATTTT
j_gene: TRBJ2-2; d_gene: TRBD2; v_gene: TRBV7-3; abundance: .; CDR3aa: CASSWTSENTGELFF; CDR3nt: TGTGCCAGCAGCTGGACTAGCGAGAACACCGGGGAGCTGTTTTTT
j_gene: TRBJ1-5; d_gene: .; v_gene: TRBV19; abundance: .; CDR3aa: CASSMSVQPNQPQHF; CDR3nt: TGTGCCAGTAGTATGTCTGTACAACCCAATCAGCCCCAGCATTTT
j_gene: TRBJ2-1; d_gene: TRBD2; v_gene: TRBV7-3; abundance: .; CDR3aa: CASSLASASGEQFF; CDR3nt: TGTGCCAGCAGCTTAGCGTCGGCTAGCGGCGAGCAGTTCTTC
j_gene: TRBJ2-5; d_gene: .; v_gene: TRBV5-1; abundance: once; CDR3aa: CASSSTGGGQETQYF; CDR3nt: TGCGCCAGCAGCTCTACAGGGGGAGGGCAAGAGACCCAGTACTTC
j_gene: TRBJ1-4; d_gene: TRBD1; v_gene: TRBV5-1; abundance: .; CDR3aa: CASSHRGIDEKLFF; CDR3nt: TGCGCCAGCAGCCACAGGGGAATAGATGAAAAACTGTTTTTT
j_gene: TRBJ1-1; d_gene: .; v_gene: TRBV29-1; abundance: .; CDR3aa: CSVVPGGGRVAFF; CDR3nt: TGCAGCGTTGTCCCTGGTGGGGGGAGGGTAGCTTTCTTT
j_gene: TRBJ1-1; d_gene: .; v_gene: TRBV6-2/TRBV6-3; abundance: .; CDR3aa: CASSYYLGRDMNTEAFF; CDR3nt: TGTGCCAGCAGTTACTATTTGGGCAGGGACATGAACACTGAAGCTTTCTTT
j_gene: TRBJ1-4; d_gene: .; v_gene: TRBV7-9; abundance: once; CDR3aa: CASSPERGVSEKLFF; CDR3nt: TGTGCCAGCAGCCCCGAGAGGGGGGTGAGTGAAAAACTGTTTTTT
j_gene: TRBJ1-2; d_gene: .; v_gene: TRBV27; abundance: .; CDR3aa: CASSSLTPNYGYTF; CDR3nt: TGTGCCAGCAGCTCCCTCACCCCCAACTATGGCTACACCTTC
j_gene: TRBJ2-2; d_gene: .; v_gene: TRBV9; abundance: .; CDR3aa: CASSVEGQVTGELFF; CDR3nt: TGTGCCAGCAGCGTAGAAGGGCAGGTCACCGGGGAGCTGTTTTTT
j_gene: TRBJ1-3; d_gene: TRBD1; v_gene: TRBV5-4; abundance: few; CDR3aa: CASSPSTGGLGNTIYF; CDR3nt: TGTGCCAGCAGCCCGTCGACAGGGGGCCTCGGAAACACCATATATTTT
j_gene: TRBJ1-6; d_gene: .; v_gene: TRBV10-3; abundance: .; CDR3aa: CAISESTSPLHF; CDR3nt: TGTGCCATCAGTGAGTCGACTTCACCCCTCCACTTT
j_gene: TRBJ1-2; d_gene: TRBD1; v_gene: TRBV11-2; abundance: .; CDR3aa: CASSPRARGELFYGYTF; CDR3nt: TGTGCCAGCAGCCCTAGGGCCAGGGGGGAACTTTTCTATGGCTACACCTTC
j_gene: TRBJ1-1; d_gene: .; v_gene: TRBV5-1; abundance: .; CDR3aa: CASSLFPGNTEAFF; CDR3nt: TGCGCCAGCAGCTTGTTCCCGGGGAACACTGAAGCTTTCTTT
j_gene: TRBJ1-2; d_gene: .; v_gene: TRBV25-1; abundance: .; CDR3aa: CASSLVGVNYGYTF; CDR3nt: TGTGCCAGCTCCCTGGTAGGGGTTAACTATGGCTACACCTTC
j_gene: TRBJ1-1; d_gene: TRBD1; v_gene: TRBV5-1; abundance: .; CDR3aa: CASSSSPGQTNTEAFF; CDR3nt: TGCGCCAGCAGCTCAAGCCCGGGACAGACGAACACTGAAGCTTTCTTT
j_gene: TRBJ2-1; d_gene: .; v_gene: TRBV9; abundance: once; CDR3aa: CASSARGDGHNEQFF; CDR3nt: TGTGCCAGCAGCGCCCGCGGGGACGGGCACAATGAGCAGTTCTTC
j_gene: TRBJ2-3; d_gene: TRBD1; v_gene: TRBV3-1/TRBV3-2; abundance: .; CDR3aa: CASSHDRGTDTQYF; CDR3nt: TGTGCCAGCAGCCACGACAGGGGCACAGATACGCAGTATTTT
j_gene: TRBJ2-5; d_gene: TRBD1; v_gene: TRBV7-2; abundance: .; CDR3aa: CASSLFGQGIETQYF; CDR3nt: TGTGCCAGCAGCTTATTTGGACAGGGGATAGAGACCCAGTACTTC
j_gene: TRBJ2-1; d_gene: .; v_gene: TRBV20-1; abundance: once; CDR3aa: CSARGGRGHDNEQFF; CDR3nt: TGCAGTGCTCGTGGGGGGCGGGGGCACGACAATGAGCAGTTCTTC
j_gene: TRBJ2-5; d_gene: TRBD2; v_gene: TRBV5-8; abundance: .; CDR3aa: CASTPLTSVGVGETQYF; CDR3nt: TGTGCCAGCACCCCTCTGACTAGCGTCGGGGTGGGAGAGACCCAGTACTTC
j_gene: TRBJ1-2; d_gene: .; v_gene: TRBV28; abundance: .; CDR3aa: CASRERGGYTF; CDR3nt: TGTGCCAGCAGGGAGAGGGGTGGCTACACCTTC
j_gene: TRBJ2-3; d_gene: .; v_gene: TRBV7-2; abundance: .; CDR3aa: CASSSREPTQYF; CDR3nt: TGTGCCAGCAGCAGCCGGGAGCCTACGCAGTATTTT
j_gene: TRBJ2-3; d_gene: TRBD2; v_gene: TRBV5-4; abundance: .; CDR3aa: CASSLGGGTDTQYF; CDR3nt: TGTGCCAGCAGCCTGGGCGGGGGAACAGATACGCAGTATTTT
j_gene: TRBJ2-1; d_gene: TRBD2; v_gene: TRBV5-1; abundance: .; CDR3aa: CASSLMIAGSNEQFF; CDR3nt: TGCGCCAGCAGCTTGATGATAGCGGGGTCCAATGAGCAGTTCTTC
j_gene: TRBJ2-1; d_gene: TRBD2; v_gene: TRBV5-8; abundance: .; CDR3aa: CASSLGSWGGEQFF; CDR3nt: TGTGCCAGCAGCTTGGGTAGCTGGGGGGGTGAGCAGTTCTTC
j_gene: TRBJ2-3; d_gene: TRBD1; v_gene: TRBV10-3; abundance: .; CDR3aa: CAISAGQGQTDTQYF; CDR3nt: TGTGCCATCAGTGCGGGACAGGGGCAGACAGATACGCAGTATTTT
j_gene: TRBJ2-3; d_gene: .; v_gene: TRBV29-1; abundance: .; CDR3aa: CSVDKGTDTQYF; CDR3nt: TGCAGCGTTGATAAGGGCACAGATACGCAGTATTTT
j_gene: TRBJ2-1; d_gene: TRBD1; v_gene: TRBV6-5; abundance: .; CDR3aa: CASSSIQGLGYNEQFF; CDR3nt: TGTGCCAGCAGTTCGATACAGGGGCTAGGCTACAATGAGCAGTTCTTC
j_gene: TRBJ2-3; d_gene: .; v_gene: TRBV7-9; abundance: .; CDR3aa: CASSSARVTDTQYF; CDR3nt: TGTGCCAGCAGCTCCGCCCGGGTGACAGATACGCAGTATTTT
j_gene: TRBJ1-6; d_gene: TRBD1; v_gene: TRBV5-1; abundance: once; CDR3aa: CASSLAGTGFSPLHF; CDR3nt: TGCGCCAGCAGCTTGGCAGGGACAGGGTTTTCACCCCTCCACTTT